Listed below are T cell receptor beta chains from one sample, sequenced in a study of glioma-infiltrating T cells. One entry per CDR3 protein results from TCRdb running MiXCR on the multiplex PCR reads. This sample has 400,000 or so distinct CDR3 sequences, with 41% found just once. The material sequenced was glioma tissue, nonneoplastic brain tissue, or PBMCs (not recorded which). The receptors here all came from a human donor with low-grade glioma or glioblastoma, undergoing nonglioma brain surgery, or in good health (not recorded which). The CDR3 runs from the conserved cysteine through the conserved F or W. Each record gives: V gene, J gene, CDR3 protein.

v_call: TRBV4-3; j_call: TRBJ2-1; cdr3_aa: CASSQELAGNPYNEQFF
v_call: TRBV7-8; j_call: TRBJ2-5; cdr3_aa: CASSVDPISKTQYF
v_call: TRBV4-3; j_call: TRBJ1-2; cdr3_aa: CASSPGTGHNYGYTF
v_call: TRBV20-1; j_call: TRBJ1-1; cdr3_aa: CSASGVANTEALF
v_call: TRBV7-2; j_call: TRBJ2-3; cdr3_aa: CASSSTRATETDTQDF
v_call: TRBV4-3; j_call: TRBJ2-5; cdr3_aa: CASSQDLFQETQYF
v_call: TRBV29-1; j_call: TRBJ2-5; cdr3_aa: CSVRQGTQETQYF
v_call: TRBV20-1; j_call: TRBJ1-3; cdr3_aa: CSPSRGSRNTIYF
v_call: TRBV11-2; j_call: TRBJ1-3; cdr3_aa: CASSFRTSSGNTIYF
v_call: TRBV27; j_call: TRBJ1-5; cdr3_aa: CASSPLQGARQPQHF
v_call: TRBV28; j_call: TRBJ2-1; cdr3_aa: CASSFRVGEQFF
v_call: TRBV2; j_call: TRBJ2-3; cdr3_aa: CATSRALSTDTQYF
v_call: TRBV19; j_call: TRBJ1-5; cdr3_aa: CASSIRAPASNQPQHF
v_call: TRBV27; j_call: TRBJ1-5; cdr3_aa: CASSIRGDWDQPQHF
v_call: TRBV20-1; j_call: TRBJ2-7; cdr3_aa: CSAGRSTGPEHYF
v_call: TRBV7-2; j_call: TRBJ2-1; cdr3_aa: CASGPGLAGYNEQFF
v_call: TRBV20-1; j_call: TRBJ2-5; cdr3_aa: CSARGGEGGEQETQYF
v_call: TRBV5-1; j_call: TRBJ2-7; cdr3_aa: CASSLARVLRDRVSYEQYF
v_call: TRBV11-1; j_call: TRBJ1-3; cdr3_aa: CASSPVTSGNTIYF
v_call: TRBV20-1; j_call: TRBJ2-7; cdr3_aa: CGAKFAGASYEQYF
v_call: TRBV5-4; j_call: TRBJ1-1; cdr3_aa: CASSLSGRATEAFF
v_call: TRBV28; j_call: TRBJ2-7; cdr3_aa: CASSFTTLSGGQDEQYF
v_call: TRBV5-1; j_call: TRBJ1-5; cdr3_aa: CASSFEGFGQPQHF
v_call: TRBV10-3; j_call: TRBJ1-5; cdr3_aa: CATQGRVGSNQPQHF
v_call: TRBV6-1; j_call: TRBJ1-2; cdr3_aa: CASSSGQNYGYTF
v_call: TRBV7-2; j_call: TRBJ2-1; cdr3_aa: CASSLGSGSEYEQFF
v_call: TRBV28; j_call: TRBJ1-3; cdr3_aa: CASSQVPLSSGNTIYF
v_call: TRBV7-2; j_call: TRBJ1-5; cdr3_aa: CASSESSQGGQPQHF
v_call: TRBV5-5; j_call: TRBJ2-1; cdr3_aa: CASSLEGLGTYNEQFF
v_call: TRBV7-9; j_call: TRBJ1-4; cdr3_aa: CASSPPRGQAANEKLFF
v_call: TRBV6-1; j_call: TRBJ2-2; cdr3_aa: CASRTNLPGELFF
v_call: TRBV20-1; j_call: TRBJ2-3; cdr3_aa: CSARWTAYITDTQYF
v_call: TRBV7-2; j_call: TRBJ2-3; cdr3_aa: CASSLVGVRTDTQYF
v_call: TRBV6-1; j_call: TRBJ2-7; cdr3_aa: CASHDPAYEQYF
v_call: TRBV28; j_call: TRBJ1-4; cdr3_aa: CASSFTGLRKLFF
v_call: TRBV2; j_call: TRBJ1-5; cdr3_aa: CAGSLQGISNQPQHF
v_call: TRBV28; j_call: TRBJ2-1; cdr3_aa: CASRAGLAGGSSYNEQFF
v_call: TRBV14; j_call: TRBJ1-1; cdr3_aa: CASRLGQQNTKAFF
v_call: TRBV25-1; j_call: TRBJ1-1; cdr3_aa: CASGGQSWDTEAFF
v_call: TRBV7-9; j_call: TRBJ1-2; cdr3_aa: CASSTRLGYGYTF
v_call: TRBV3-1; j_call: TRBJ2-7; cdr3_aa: CASSLGDSGGNEQYF
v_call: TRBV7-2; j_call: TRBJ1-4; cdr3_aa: CASSLARLRQGPNEKLFF
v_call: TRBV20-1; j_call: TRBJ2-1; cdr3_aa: CSALTSGRIDEQLF
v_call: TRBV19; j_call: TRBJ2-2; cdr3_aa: CASTPLGPGELFF
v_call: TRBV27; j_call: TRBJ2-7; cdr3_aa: CATELAAPYEQYF
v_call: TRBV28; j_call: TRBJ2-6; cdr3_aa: CASSSPRLGANVLTF
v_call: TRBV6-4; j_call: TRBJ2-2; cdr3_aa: CASSDRDTGELFF
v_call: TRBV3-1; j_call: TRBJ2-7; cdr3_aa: CASSPWDPPYEQYF
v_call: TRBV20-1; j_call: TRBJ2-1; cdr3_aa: CSAPRLEGAVNEQFF
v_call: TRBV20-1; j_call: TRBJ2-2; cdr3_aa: CSARDAPGLAGAGELFF
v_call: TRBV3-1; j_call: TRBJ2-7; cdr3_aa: CARATGGFYEQYF